The entry below describes one T cell receptor beta chain. The entry originates in a study of blood T cells in healthy people across ages. A second roughly 6 to 11 cycle PCR used barcoded and J-beta primers. Each cDNA molecule was tagged by a template-switch adaptor that had 12 random nucleotides. Every sample gave at least 2.5 million paired-end reads containing CDR3. Each CDR3 protein is one row after TCRdb ran MiXCR on the 5' RACE reads. The top ten clones hold about 11% of a sample with approximately 1.5 million distinct CDR3 sequences, roughly 30% of them seen once. Germline V gives CDR1 SGHVS, CDR2 FNYEAQ. The CDR3 loop spans 17 amino acids. Losses at the gene ends were 5 bases for V and 3 bases for J; bases not matched to a gene: 6.

This clonotype originated in a woman in her 30s in good health. Sequenced sample: blood. This chain joins TRBV7-6 and TRBJ1-6; 11 nucleotides agree with TRBD1. The CDR3 sequence: CASSPGTGGDYNSPLHF. CDR3 bases: TGTGCCAGCAGCCCCGGGACAGGGGGAGACTATAATTCACCCCTCCACTTT.